Listed here are 29 T cell receptor beta chains from one sample, sequenced in a study of T cell responses to AZD1222 COVID-19 vaccine. The protocol was immunoSEQ multiplex PCR, while the TCRdb copy is restricted to in-frame clones and leaves out a portion. Of more than 100,000 clones in the sample, approximately 90% were seen once. Sequencing was performed on peripheral blood, taken on day 0 of AZD1222 vaccination. The receptors shown here come from an adult in good health.

The DNA of the CDR3 is TGTGCCAGCAGCTCAGGGGTAGGGGGCCTGTATGGCTACACCTTC. It encodes CASSSGVGGLYGYTF. The V and J genes are TRBV11-2 and TRBJ1-2; 7 bases match TRBD1. CDR3 length: 15 amino acids. The V gene's germline CDR1 is SGHAT and CDR2 FQNNGV. J lost 5 bases, V lost 4 bases, and 10 bases had no gene match.

This clone was counted a single time. This chain connects TRBV7-8 to TRBJ2-2; D might be TRBD2 (6 bases). Trimming pared 4 bases from V and 1 base from J, leaving 13 bases between. The CDR3 is 16 amino acids. Germline V gene sequence: CDR1 SGHVS, CDR2 FQNEAQ. Here the CDR3 reads CASSYPQRVNTGELFF. CDR3 nucleotides: TGTGCCAGCAGCTATCCTCAGCGGGTGAACACCGGGGAGCTGTTTTTT.

The rearrangement links TRBV9 to TRBJ2-1; 14 bases map to TRBD2. The germline gives CDR1 SGDLS, CDR2 YYNGEE. The CDR3 runs to 16 residues. V was pared by 0 bases and J by 7 bases, with 3 bases of the junction left unmatched. CDR3 nucleotide sequence: TGTGCCAGCAGCGTAGCGCGACTAGCGGGGGGGAATGAGCAGTTCTTC. Protein sequence: CASSVARLAGGNEQFF.

This clone was counted once. This chain links TRBV27 with TRBJ2-3, with D maybe TRBD2 (6 bases). The V end was cut by 10 bases, the J end by 0 bases, with 17 bases between. In germline, CDR1 is MNHEY, CDR2 SMNVEV (reference sequence). This CDR3 comprises 15 residues. This CDR3 is CATTPRGLSTDTQYF. CDR3 sequence (DNA): TGTGCCACAACTCCACGGGGGTTGAGCACAGATACGCAGTATTTT.

The V call is TRBV4-3, the J call TRBJ1-4; a weak D match, TRBD1 (5 bases). Trimming cost V 4 bases and J 0 bases, with 15 bases left between them. CDR3 size: 17 residues. Germline V gives CDR1 LGHNA, CDR2 YSLEER. CDR3 loop: CASSLGRGGATNEKLFF. CDR3 sequence (DNA): TGCGCCAGCAGCCTTGGACGGGGGGGAGCAACTAATGAAAAACTGTTTTTT.

V and J are TRBV5-5 and TRBJ2-7; D might be TRBD1 (6 bases). The CDR3 has 14 amino acids. The V end was cut by 4 bases, the J end by 0 bases, with 11 bases between. Germline values: CDR1 SGHKS, CDR2 YYEKEE (reference sequence). The CDR3: CASSIQGASYEQYF. DNA of the CDR3: TGTGCCAGCAGCATACAGGGCGCCTCCTACGAGCAGTACTTC. Looking up the rest from reference TRBV5-5 and TRBJ2-7 gives the full variable domain: DAGVTQSPTHLIKTRGQQVTLRCSPISGHKSVSWYQQVLGQGPQFIFQYYEKEERGRGNFPDRFSARQFPNYSSELNVNALLLGDSALYLCASSIQGASYEQYFGPGTRLTVT.

Only one count was recorded for this clone. The CDR3 DNA is TGTGCCAGCAGTACCGGACTAGCGGGAGTCTACAATGAGCAGTTCTTC. Amino acids: CASSTGLAGVYNEQFF. The chain recombines TRBV6-6 with TRBJ2-1; 13 bases are shared with TRBD2. From germline, CDR1 is MNHNY and CDR2 SVGAGI (reference sequence). The length of the CDR3 is 16 residues. Trimming at V came to 5 bases and at J to 3 bases, leaving 4 bases not matched to a gene.

The V and J genes are TRBV4-1 and TRBJ1-2, with TRBD1 matching over 7 bases. This CDR3 is built from 16 residues. The germline V gene encodes CDR1 MGHRA and CDR2 YSYEKL. J lost 0 bases, V lost 3 bases, and 7 bases had no gene match. The chain's CDR3 is CASSHGTARPNYGYTF. The CDR3 DNA follows: TGCGCCAGCAGCCACGGGACAGCAAGACCTAACTATGGCTACACCTTC.

The chain employs TRBV7-9 and TRBJ2-4; 10 nucleotides align to TRBD2. Losses at the gene ends were 5 bases for V and 9 bases for J; bases not matched to a gene: 1. The germline CDR1 and CDR2 sequences are SEHNR and FQNEAQ (reference sequence). The CDR3 consists of 12 residues. The CDR3 region has the DNA TGTGCCAGCAGCGCTAGCGGGGGCATTCAGTACTTC. Encoded protein: CASSASGGIQYF.

This clone was observed a few times. The CDR3: CASRGNEQYF. The CDR3 DNA follows: TGTGCCAGCAGGGGGAACGAGCAGTACTTC. The rearrangement joins TRBV2 to TRBJ2-7; unclear D gene. Looked up from germline, CDR1 is SNHLY and CDR2 is FYNNEI. CDR3 size: 10 residues. The V end lost 6 bases, the J end lost 5 bases, and 5 bases lay between the germline ends.

The chain carries TRBV11-2 and TRBJ1-1; weak D call: TRBD1 (6 bases). Germline V gene sequence: CDR1 SGHAT, CDR2 FQNNGV. The CDR3 consists of 16 residues. V was clipped by 5 bases and J by 1 base, with 17 bases between them. The DNA for the CDR3 is TGTGCCAGCAGCACAAACCCGGGACACAAGAACACTGAAGCTTTCTTT. This codes for CASSTNPGHKNTEAFF.

V usage is TRBV2 and J usage is TRBJ1-2, with 8 nucleotides matching TRBD1. The V and J ends lost 4 bases and 3 bases, in that order; junction bases with no gene match: 4. The CDR3 sequence is 14 residues long. Germline-derived CDR1 and CDR2 are SNHLY and FYNNEI. CDR3: CASSAQGADYGYTF. In nucleotides, the CDR3 is TGTGCCAGCAGTGCCCAGGGGGCGGACTATGGCTACACCTTC.

The chain is built from TRBV6-5 and TRBJ1-5, with D perhaps matching TRBD1 (6 bases). The V gene's germline CDR1 is MNHEY and CDR2 SVGAGI. CDR3 length: 13 amino acids. Trimming removed 4 bases from V and 7 bases from J, with 11 bases in between. The CDR3 sequence: CASSLGGGQPQHF. DNA for the CDR3: TGTGCCAGCAGTTTAGGGGGGGGCCAGCCCCAGCATTTT.

The chain links TRBV10-1 to TRBJ1-5; no reliable D call. Between the trimmed V and J ends, which lost 6 bases and 4 bases, there was a span of 16 bases. The CDR3 runs 15 residues. CDR1 WNHNN and CDR2 SYGVQD come from the germline V gene (reference sequence). The CDR3 region is CASSSFNEGNQPQHF. The CDR3 bases are TGCGCCAGCAGCTCTTTTAACGAGGGAAATCAGCCCCAGCATTTT.

The chain combines TRBV11-3 with TRBJ2-3, with D possibly being TRBD1 or TRBD2 (5 bases each). The germline V gene encodes CDR1 SGHNT and CDR2 YENEEA. The CDR3 extends over 13 amino acids. The ends were cut back, 4 bases at V and 4 bases at J, with 9 bases in the middle. The CDR3 nucleotides are TGTGCCAGCAGCTCGGGGCCCGCAGATACGCAGTATTTT. Amino acids: CASSSGPADTQYF.

This clone was seen a handful of times. DNA of the CDR3: TGTGCCAGCAGCGTGAGAGGGGTGGGCGGTAGGGATGAGCAGTTCTTC. This sequence encodes CASSVRGVGGRDEQFF. V usage is TRBV9 and J usage is TRBJ2-1; D assignment may be TRBD1 or TRBD2 (5 bases each). The CDR3 sequence is 16 residues long. With 2 bases removed from V and 8 bases from J, the gap between germline ends came to 20 bases. The germline V gene has CDR1 SGDLS and CDR2 YYNGEE. Filled out from reference TRBV9 and TRBJ2-1, the complete variable domain reads DSGVTQTPKHLITATGQRVTLRCSPRSGDLSVYWYQQSLDQGLQFLIQYYNGEERAKGNILERFSAQQFPDLHSELNLSSLELGDSALYFCASSVRGVGGRDEQFFGPGTRLTVL.

CDR3 in DNA: TGTGCCAGCAGTTTGTGGTTGGGTCAGGGCGGCAATCAGCCCCAGCATTTT. Its translation is CASSLWLGQGGNQPQHF. This chain connects TRBV28 to TRBJ1-5; tentative D call: TRBD1 (5 bases). CDR1 is MDHEN and CDR2 is SYDVKM in the germline V gene. V dropped 3 bases and J dropped 2 bases, with 17 bases sitting between them. The CDR3 is made up of 17 amino acids.

V gene TRBV29-1 combines with J gene TRBJ2-3; 16 nucleotides agree with TRBD2. Germline loops: CDR1 SQVTM, CDR2 ANQGSEA. This CDR3 region has 14 residues. The trim removed 6 bases at V and 8 bases at J, leaving 5 bases unmatched. CDR3 loop: CSVPGTSGRGTQYF. CDR3 sequence (DNA): TGCAGCGTCCCCGGGACTAGCGGGAGGGGTACGCAGTATTTT.

The chain combines TRBV19 with TRBJ1-5; TRBD1 might be the D (5 bases). Trimming left V 0 bases short and J 5 bases short, with 14 bases between. CDR3 length: 16 amino acids. Germline CDR1 and CDR2: LNHDA and SQIVND (reference sequence). Here the CDR3 DNA reads TGTGCCAGTAGTATAGATCGGGTGATGGGGGATCAGCCCCAGCATTTT. This sequence encodes CASSIDRVMGDQPQHF. The full variable domain, with the rest looked up from reference TRBV19 and TRBJ1-5, is DGGITQSPKYLFRKEGQNVTLSCEQNLNHDAMYWYRQDPGQGLRLIYYSQIVNDFQKGDIAEGYSVSREKKESFPLTVTSAQKNPTAFYLCASSIDRVMGDQPQHFGDGTRLSIL.

This chain joins TRBV19 and TRBJ1-2, with D uncertain. The germline gives CDR1 LNHDA, CDR2 SQIVND (reference sequence). V gave up 8 bases and J gave up 0 bases, with 19 bases separating them. The CDR3 has 16 residues. The CDR3 nucleotides are TGTGCCAGTCTAAGCTCCACCCTTCGGTCTAACTATGGCTACACCTTC. As protein: CASLSSTLRSNYGYTF.

The chain recombines TRBV21-1 with TRBJ1-6. TRBV21-1 is a pseudogene. The CDR3 loop spans 17 amino acids. Written as DNA, the CDR3 is TGTGCCAGCAGCCCACCAAGGGAGGGGTCCTATAATTCACCCCTCCACTTT. This codes for CASSPPREGSYNSPLHF.

This chain connects TRBV2 to TRBJ2-5; D unclear. Trimming shortened V by 5 bases and J by 2 bases, and 9 bases separated the two germline ends. The CDR3 contains 13 residues. Germline CDR1 reads SNHLY; CDR2 reads FYNNEI. In DNA form, the CDR3 reads TGTGCCAGCAGTTTGACGACACAAGAGACCCAGTACTTC. This encodes CASSLTTQETQYF.

This chain joins TRBV10-3 and TRBJ1-1, with a tentative D call TRBD1 (5 bases). CDR1 is ENHRY, CDR2 SYGVKD, per germline. The ends were cut back, 4 bases at V and 1 base at J, with 19 bases in the middle. This CDR3 contains 17 residues. The CDR3 loop reads CAISGPQAPTGNTEAFF. In nucleotides, the CDR3 is TGTGCCATCAGTGGGCCCCAAGCCCCCACAGGGAACACTGAAGCTTTCTTT.

This rearrangement joins TRBV5-4 to TRBJ2-1; 11 nucleotides align to TRBD2. Losses at the gene ends were 0 bases for V and 10 bases for J; bases not matched to a gene: 6. CDR3 size: 15 residues. CDR1 and CDR2 (germline): SGHNT, YYREEE (reference sequence). The CDR3: CASSLGASGRLEQFF. In DNA form, the CDR3 reads TGTGCCAGCAGCTTGGGGGCTAGCGGGAGGTTAGAGCAGTTCTTC.

The V gene is TRBV27, the J gene TRBJ2-3; 12 nucleotides match TRBD2. CDR1 MNHEY and CDR2 SMNVEV come from the germline V gene (reference sequence). V lost 5 bases and J lost 2; bases outside the gene matches: 8. The CDR3 is made up of 17 amino acids. This CDR3 is CASSGGLAGTFTDTQYF. The CDR3 DNA follows: TGTGCCAGCAGTGGCGGACTAGCGGGGACTTTCACAGATACGCAGTATTTT.

This sequence joins TRBV29-1 and TRBJ2-1; 11 nucleotides line up with TRBD2. Germline CDR1 reads SQVTM; CDR2 reads ANQGSEA. Trimming at V came to 5 bases and at J to 5 bases, leaving 5 bases not matched to a gene. The CDR3 loop spans 14 amino acids. CDR3 amino acids: CSVPGTSGHNEQFF. DNA for the CDR3: TGCAGCGTTCCCGGGACTAGCGGCCACAATGAGCAGTTCTTC.

The V call is TRBV6-5, the J call TRBJ1-1, with TRBD1 as a possible D gene (5 bases). V dropped 2 bases and J dropped 6 bases, with 10 bases sitting between them. Germline V gene data show CDR1 as MNHEY and CDR2 as SVGAGI. This CDR3 comprises 13 residues. CDR3 in amino acids: CASSYPGGAEAFF. DNA of the CDR3: TGTGCCAGCAGTTACCCGGGAGGGGCTGAAGCTTTCTTT.

The chain links TRBV25-1 to TRBJ2-1, with D possibly being TRBD2 (6 bases). In germline, CDR1 is MGHDK, CDR2 SYGVNS. V lost 3 bases to trimming and J lost 5 bases, with 11 bases between them. The CDR3 is made up of 14 amino acids. The DNA for the CDR3 is TGTGCCAGCAGTGACCCGGGACTTAACAATGAGCAGTTCTTC. Encoded protein: CASSDPGLNNEQFF.

This clone occurred a few times. The V call is TRBV4-2, the J call TRBJ2-2, with 13 bases aligning to TRBD2. V lost 0 bases to trimming and J lost 9 bases; unmatched junction nucleotides: 7. CDR3 length equals 17 residues. The germline gives CDR1 LGHNA, CDR2 YNFKEQ. The CDR3 nucleotides read TGTGCCAGCAGCCAAGACCCGACTAGCGGGAGGTTTCGGGAGCTGTTTTTT. It codes for CASSQDPTSGRFRELFF.